This TCR beta chain was identified during a study of cytomegalovirus exposure and HLA in healthy donors. Produced via immunoSEQ multiplex PCR; TCRdb's table is partial and in-frame only. The sample lists some 130,000 clones, 70% to 85% occurring once. J gave up 5 bases and V 6 bases, and 8 bases lay outside the gene matches. The germline gives CDR1 WNHNN, CDR2 SYGVQD (reference sequence). The CDR3 contains 14 residues. In this sample, this clone turned up a few times. What it binds is unknown. Whole-study findings and limits: Reportedly, cytomegalovirus status was diagnosed with high sensitivity and specificity.

Sample: PBMCs. The rearrangement links TRBV10-1 to TRBJ2-5, with TRBD1 identical over 8 bases. The clonotype comes from a man aged 25-40 years in good health and CMV-seropositive. The CDR3 DNA reads as TGCGCCAGCAGCGGACAGGGAAAGGTGGAGACCCAGTACTTC. As protein: CASSGQGKVETQYF.